A single sample is the source of the 4 T cell receptor beta chains below, sequenced in a study of cytomegalovirus exposure and HLA in healthy donors. The primer mix had 60 Vbeta and 13 Jbeta primers. Profiling relied on immunoSEQ multiplex PCR, and the TCRdb table lists in-frame clones only, not all of them. This table holds tens of thousands of clones, about 76% found once. Sequenced input: PBMCs. All receptors come from a man between 18 and 29 years old in good health and CMV-seronegative.

CDR3 residues: CASSLSTGDDTQYF. The CDR3 nucleotides read TGTGCCAGCAGCTTAAGCACAGGTGACGATACGCAGTATTTT. The rearrangement joins TRBV9 to TRBJ2-3, with D possibly matching TRBD1 (5 bases). The V end lost 4 bases, the J end lost 6 bases, and 15 bases lay between the germline ends. The CDR3 consists of 14 residues. Germline CDR1 and CDR2: SGDLS and YYNGEE.

The gene calls are TRBV6-1 and TRBJ1-2; D not certain. The V gene's germline CDR1 is MNHNS and CDR2 SASEGT. The CDR3 consists of 14 residues. The V end was cut by 1 base, the J end by 6 bases, with 12 bases between. Here the CDR3 DNA reads TGTGCCAGCAGTGAAGAAAACGGGGTGAATGGCTACACCTTC. This codes for CASSEENGVNGYTF.

This clone was counted once. This chain uses TRBV4-2 with TRBJ1-5, with 10 bases lining up with TRBD1. Germline CDR1 reads LGHNA; CDR2 reads YNFKEQ. With 1 base clipped from V and 7 bases from J, the junction kept 7 bases outside the gene matches. The CDR3 has 16 amino acids. The CDR3 sequence: CASSQADRGQGQPQHF. For the CDR3, the DNA is TGTGCCAGCAGCCAAGCCGACAGGGGGCAAGGGCAGCCCCAGCATTTT.

This CDR3 is CASSLGGGSGNEKLFF. Here the CDR3 DNA reads TGTGCCAGCAGCTTAGGTGGGGGTAGCGGTAATGAAAAACTGTTTTTT. This chain connects TRBV7-2 to TRBJ1-4, with D maybe TRBD1 (5 bases). This CDR3 contains 16 residues. With 1 base removed from V and 4 bases from J, the gap between germline ends came to 13 bases. Germline-derived CDR1 and CDR2 are SGHTA and FQGNSA.